The 20 T cell receptor beta chains listed next were all sequenced from one sample in a study of control samples from healthy donors and cancer patients. Only in-frame clones appear in the TCRdb table, and some are missing; sequencing was by immunoSEQ multiplex PCR. This sample has 45,000 to 65,000 clones; more than 70% occur once, and the top ten carry 40%. Sequenced material: PBMCs. These receptors came from a man aged 50 or older with head and neck cancer.

J is TRBJ1-5 and V is TRBV10-3; D gene uncertain. The CDR3 totals 12 residues. Trimming shortened V by 10 bases and J by 7 bases, and 14 bases separated the two germline ends. From germline, CDR1 is ENHRY and CDR2 SYGVKD. CDR3 nucleotides: TGTGCCAGTCCACAGCGAAAACAGCCCCAGCATTTT. It specifies CASPQRKQPQHF.

The chain is built from TRBV19 and TRBJ1-1, with 7 bases that match TRBD1. Per germline, CDR1 LNHDA and CDR2 SQIVND (reference sequence). Trimming cost V 5 bases and J 0 bases; bases outside gene matches: 6. The CDR3 totals 15 residues. CDR3 loop: CASSWDRTLNTEAFF. In nucleotides, the CDR3 is TGTGCCAGTAGTTGGGACAGAACCTTGAACACTGAAGCTTTCTTT.

This clone was seen once. The rearrangement uses TRBV11-3 and TRBJ2-3; the D gene is possibly TRBD2 (6 bases). The V end lost 5 bases, the J end lost 4 bases, and 19 bases lay between the germline ends. This CDR3 spans 16 amino acids. Germline CDR1 and CDR2: SGHNT and YENEEA. The chain's CDR3 is CASSPGRREVPDTQYF. The CDR3 DNA sequence: TGTGCCAGCAGCCCCGGGCGAAGGGAGGTTCCAGATACGCAGTATTTT.

The chain carries TRBV28 and TRBJ2-1; maybe TRBD1 (6 bases). The germline V gene has CDR1 MDHEN and CDR2 SYDVKM. The CDR3 has 16 residues. Deletions cut 5 bases from V and 8 bases from J, with 22 bases between. CDR3 sequence reads: CASSLDKGVLWYEQFF. The CDR3 DNA reads as TGTGCCAGCAGTCTCGATAAGGGGGTTCTTTGGTATGAGCAGTTCTTC.

The V call is TRBV27, the J call TRBJ2-1, with D tentatively TRBD2 (7 bases). CDR3 length equals 15 residues. Germline CDR1 and CDR2: MNHEY and SMNVEV (reference sequence). Trimming removed 5 bases at V and 4 bases at J, with 15 bases between. The CDR3 DNA sequence: TGTGCCAGCAGTCCCGAGGGGGGGCCTTACAATGAGCAGTTCTTC. Protein sequence: CASSPEGGPYNEQFF.

This rearrangement joins TRBV6-5 to TRBJ1-2, with D tentatively TRBD1 (6 bases). Trimming shortened V by 10 bases and J by 1 base, and 13 bases separated the two germline ends. In germline, CDR1 is MNHEY, CDR2 SVGAGI. The length of the CDR3 is 13 residues. The CDR3 region is CATVRDNNYGYTF. The DNA of the CDR3 is TGTGCCACAGTCCGGGACAATAACTATGGCTACACCTTC.

V and J are TRBV5-4 and TRBJ2-3; a possible D gene is TRBD2 (6 bases). Germline-derived CDR1 and CDR2 are SGHNT and YYREEE (reference sequence). V lost 3 bases to trimming and J lost 0 bases, with 8 bases between them. The CDR3 spans 14 residues. The CDR3 loop is CASSWGTSTDTQYF. CDR3 DNA sequence: TGTGCCAGCAGCTGGGGGACTAGCACAGATACGCAGTATTTT.

The chain is built from TRBV11-2 and TRBJ1-6, with TRBD1 as a possible D gene (5 bases). The CDR3 loop spans 16 amino acids. Trimming removed 7 bases from V and 4 bases from J, with 17 bases in between. The germline V gene encodes CDR1 SGHAT and CDR2 FQNNGV. CDR3 loop: CASTPARTQYNSPLHF. The CDR3 DNA reads TGTGCCAGCACCCCGGCGAGGACACAATATAATTCACCCCTCCACTTT.

The J gene is TRBJ2-1, the V gene TRBV14; 14 positions match TRBD2. The CDR3 is 14 amino acids. With 4 bases clipped from V and 10 bases from J, the junction kept 3 bases outside the gene matches. Per the germline V gene, CDR1 is SGHDN and CDR2 is FVKESK. CDR3 bases: TGTGCCAGCAGCCTTGGACTAGCGGGGGGAGAGCAGTTCTTC. As protein: CASSLGLAGGEQFF.

This chain uses TRBV7-6 with TRBJ2-1; TRBD1 matches at 9 bases. The CDR3 runs 16 residues. Trimming removed 4 bases from V and 4 bases from J; junction bases left unmatched: 8. Germline-derived CDR1 and CDR2 are SGHVS and FNYEAQ. The CDR3 coding sequence is TGTGCCAGCAGCTCCCTACAGGGGGCGCGATACAATGAGCAGTTCTTC. Encoded protein: CASSSLQGARYNEQFF. The complete variable domain, with remaining parts taken from reference TRBV7-6 and TRBJ2-1, reads GAGVSQSPRYKVTKRGQDVALRCDPISGHVSLYWYRQALGQGPEFLTYFNYEAQQDKSGLPNDRFSAERPEGSISTLTIQRTEQRDSAMYRCASSSLQGARYNEQFFGPGTRLTVL.

The chain combines TRBV3-1 (or the pseudogene TRBV3-2) with TRBJ2-5, with TRBD2 matching over 8 bases. CDR3 length: 11 amino acids. CDR1 and CDR2 from the germline V gene are LGHDT and YNNKEL (reference sequence). Trimming cost V 7 bases and J 7 bases; bases outside gene matches: 2. Written as DNA, the CDR3 is TGTGCCAGCACCCGGGAGGGGACCCAGTACTTC. It codes for CASTREGTQYF.

The J gene is TRBJ2-2, the V gene TRBV3-1 (or the pseudogene TRBV3-2); D remains ambiguous. This CDR3 is 12 amino acids long. V was pared by 8 bases and J by 3 bases, with 7 bases between. CDR1 and CDR2 (germline): LGHDT, YNNKEL (reference sequence). The CDR3 coding sequence is TGTGCCAGCGGTTTATACACCGGGGAGCTGTTTTTT. Translated: CASGLYTGELFF.

The chain carries TRBV2 and TRBJ2-1, with a weak D call TRBD1 (6 bases). CDR3 length: 15 residues. V lost 3 bases, J lost 6 bases, and 15 bases lay in between. Germline-derived CDR1 and CDR2 are SNHLY and FYNNEI. The CDR3 loop reads CASSDQGQVRNEQFF. Written as DNA, the CDR3 is TGTGCCAGCAGTGATCAGGGACAAGTACGCAATGAGCAGTTCTTC.

The chain joins TRBV11-1 to TRBJ2-2; a weak D match, TRBD1 (5 bases). The CDR3 runs to 16 residues. Trimming pared 3 bases from V and 2 bases from J, leaving 13 bases between. Germline V CDR1 and CDR2: SGHAT, FQDESV (reference sequence). For the CDR3, the DNA is TGTGCCAGCAGCTTCGGCCAGGGTAGTAACACCGGGGAGCTGTTTTTT. This gives the protein CASSFGQGSNTGELFF.

CDR3 nucleotide sequence: TGCGCCAGCAGCCAAGTAGGGGGCAACGGTGGCTACACCTTC. It codes for CASSQVGGNGGYTF. The chain combines TRBV4-1 with TRBJ1-2, with 7 bases fitting TRBD1. CDR3 length: 14 amino acids. V dropped 1 base and J dropped 7; count of bases not matched to a gene: 6. From germline, CDR1 is MGHRA and CDR2 YSYEKL.

V and J are TRBV30 and TRBJ2-6; 8 nucleotides agree with TRBD2. The V segment lost 0 bases and the J segment 1 base; nucleotides outside the gene matches: 2. The CDR3 consists of 16 residues. In germline, CDR1 is GTSNPN, CDR2 SVGIG (reference sequence). The CDR3 DNA reads TGTGCCTGGAGTGTTGGACTAGCTTCTGGGGCCAACGTCCTGACTTTC. Translated, it gives CAWSVGLASGANVLTF.

The chain carries TRBV7-3 and TRBJ2-7; perhaps TRBD1 as D (7 bases). This CDR3 contains 15 residues. The germline V gene encodes CDR1 SGHTA and CDR2 FQGTGA. Between the trimmed V and J ends, which lost 6 bases and 3 bases, there was a span of 18 bases. CDR3 residues: CASSLSGGQSYEQYF. The CDR3, as DNA: TGTGCCAGCAGTTTGTCCGGGGGACAGAGCTACGAGCAGTACTTC.

V gene TRBV9 combines with J gene TRBJ2-3; TRBD2 matches 10 bases. This CDR3 is 16 amino acids long. The V gene end was trimmed by 3 bases and the J gene end by 2 bases; junction bases not matched to a gene: 6. Germline V gene sequence: CDR1 SGDLS, CDR2 YYNGEE. CDR3 in DNA: TGTGCCAGCAGCGGGGGTAGCGGGGGGCACACAGATACGCAGTATTTT. It yields the protein CASSGGSGGHTDTQYF.

There are a few counts of this clone. The J gene is TRBJ2-5, the V gene TRBV5-6; TRBD1 aligns across 9 bases. The V and J ends lost 7 bases and 4 bases, in that order; junction bases with no gene match: 11. In germline, CDR1 is SGHDT, CDR2 YYEEEE. The CDR3 is made up of 15 amino acids. In DNA form, the CDR3 reads TGTGCCAGCCGACGTCAGTACAGGGGGCGAGAGACCCAGTACTTC. Its translation: CASRRQYRGRETQYF.

The chain employs TRBV6-6 and TRBJ1-5; D is unresolved. Germline V gene sequence: CDR1 MNHNY, CDR2 SVGAGI (reference sequence). CDR3 length equals 14 residues. Deletions cut 2 bases from V and 7 bases from J, with 12 bases between. CDR3 protein: CASSYGLGGQPQHF. The CDR3 DNA sequence: TGTGCCAGCAGTTACGGTCTGGGAGGCCAGCCCCAGCATTTT.